The sequence of this T cell receptor (beta chain) was determined in a study of cytomegalovirus exposure and HLA in healthy donors. Worth noting for this clone: Its antigen is currently unknown.

Findings of the study overall: Cytomegalovirus-associated TCR beta chains were listed, numbering more than 150. Earlier analysis found most TCR beta V segments productive about 87% or about 30% of the time.

A multiplex PCR was run with 60 Vbeta primers and 13 Jbeta primers. Original data processing: The count from a later analysis was roughly 80 million unique TCR beta chains, 9.5 million to 13 million of them shared. Produced via immunoSEQ multiplex PCR; TCRdb's table is partial and in-frame only. Clone size and V and J calls were adopted from that table, with D and trimming inferred from the DNA. The sample yields some 120,000 clones, around 77% seen once. All the people who gave samples were healthy bone marrow donors. V shed 2 bases and J shed 0 bases, with 11 bases lying between them. The CDR3 spans 17 residues. Germline V gives CDR1 MDHEN, CDR2 SYDVKM.

Sequenced: PBMCs. The chain recombines TRBV28 with TRBJ2-6; tentative D call: TRBD1 (5 bases). The receptor was isolated from a man between 40 and 49 years old in good health and CMV-seropositive. For the CDR3, the DNA is TGTGCCAGCAGTTTACGGACACGGAGCTCTGGGGCCAACGTCCTGACTTTC. Protein product: CASSLRTRSSGANVLTF.